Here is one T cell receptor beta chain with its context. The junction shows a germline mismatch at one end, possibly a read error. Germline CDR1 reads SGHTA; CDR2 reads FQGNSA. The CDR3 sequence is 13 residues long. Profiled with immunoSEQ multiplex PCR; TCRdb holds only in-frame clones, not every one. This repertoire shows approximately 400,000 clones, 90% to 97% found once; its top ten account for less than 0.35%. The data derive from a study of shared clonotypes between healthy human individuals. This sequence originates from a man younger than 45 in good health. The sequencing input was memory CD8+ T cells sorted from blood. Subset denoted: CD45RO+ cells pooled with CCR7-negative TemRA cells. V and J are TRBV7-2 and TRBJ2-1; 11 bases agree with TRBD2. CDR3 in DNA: TGTGCCAGCAGCGTAGCGGGAGGGGATGAGCAGTTCTTC. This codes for CASSVAGGDEQFF. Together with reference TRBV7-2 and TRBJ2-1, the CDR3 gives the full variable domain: GAGVSQSPSNKVTEKGKDVELRCDPISGHTALYWYRQSLGQGLEFLIYFQGNSAPDKSGLPSDRFSAERTGGSVSTLTIQRTQQEDSAVYLCASSVAGGDEQFFGPGTRLTVL.